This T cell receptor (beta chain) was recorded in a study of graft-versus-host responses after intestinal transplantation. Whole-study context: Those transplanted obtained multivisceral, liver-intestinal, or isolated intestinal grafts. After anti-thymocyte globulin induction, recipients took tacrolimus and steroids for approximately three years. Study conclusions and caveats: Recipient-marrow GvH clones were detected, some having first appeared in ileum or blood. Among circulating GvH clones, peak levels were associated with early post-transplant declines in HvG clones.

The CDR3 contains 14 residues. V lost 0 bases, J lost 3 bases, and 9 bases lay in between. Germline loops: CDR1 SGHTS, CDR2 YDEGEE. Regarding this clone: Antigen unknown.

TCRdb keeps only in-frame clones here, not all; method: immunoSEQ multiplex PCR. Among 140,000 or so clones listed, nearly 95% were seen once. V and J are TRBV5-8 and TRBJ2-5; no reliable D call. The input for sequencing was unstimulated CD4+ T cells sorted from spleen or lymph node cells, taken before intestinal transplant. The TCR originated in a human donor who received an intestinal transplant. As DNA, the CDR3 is TGTGCCAGCAGCTTGGGAGTGTCGAAAGAGACCCAGTACTTC. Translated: CASSLGVSKETQYF.